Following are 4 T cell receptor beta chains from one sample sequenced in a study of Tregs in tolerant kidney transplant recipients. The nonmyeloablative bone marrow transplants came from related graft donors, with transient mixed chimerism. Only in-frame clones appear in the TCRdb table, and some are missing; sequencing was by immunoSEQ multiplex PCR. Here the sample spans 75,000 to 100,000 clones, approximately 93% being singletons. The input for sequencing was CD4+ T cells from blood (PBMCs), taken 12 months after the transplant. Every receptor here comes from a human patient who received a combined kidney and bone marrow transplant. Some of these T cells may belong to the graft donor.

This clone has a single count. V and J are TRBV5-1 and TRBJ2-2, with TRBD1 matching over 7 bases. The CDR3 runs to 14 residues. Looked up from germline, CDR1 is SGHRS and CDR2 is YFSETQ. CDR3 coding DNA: TGCTTTCCGAGGGGGACAGAGAACACCGGGGAGCTGTTTTTT. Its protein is CFPRGTENTGELFF.

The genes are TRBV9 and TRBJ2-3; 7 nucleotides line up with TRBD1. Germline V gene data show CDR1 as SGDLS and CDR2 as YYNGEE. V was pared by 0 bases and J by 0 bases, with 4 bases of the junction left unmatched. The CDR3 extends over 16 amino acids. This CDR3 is CASSVEGAPSTDTQYF. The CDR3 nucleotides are TGTGCCAGCAGCGTAGAGGGGGCCCCTAGCACAGATACGCAGTATTTT.

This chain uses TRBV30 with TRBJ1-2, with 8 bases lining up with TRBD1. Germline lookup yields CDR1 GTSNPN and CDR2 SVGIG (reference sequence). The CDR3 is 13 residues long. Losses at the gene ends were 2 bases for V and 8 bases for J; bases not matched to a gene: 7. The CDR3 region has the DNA TGTGCCTGGAGTTCGACAGGGGATGGAGGCTACACCTTC. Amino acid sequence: CAWSSTGDGGYTF.

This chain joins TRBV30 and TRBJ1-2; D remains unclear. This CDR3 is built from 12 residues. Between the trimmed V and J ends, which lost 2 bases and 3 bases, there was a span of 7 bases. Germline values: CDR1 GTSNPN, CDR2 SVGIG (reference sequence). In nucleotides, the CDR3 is TGTGCCTGGAGTAACTCGGACTATGGCTACACCTTC. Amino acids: CAWSNSDYGYTF. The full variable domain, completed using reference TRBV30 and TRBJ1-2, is SQTIHQWPATLVQPVGSPLSLECTVEGTSNPNLYWYRQAAGRGLQLLFYSVGIGQISSEVPQNLSASRPQDRQFILSSKKLLLSDSGFYLCAWSNSDYGYTFGSGTRLTVV.